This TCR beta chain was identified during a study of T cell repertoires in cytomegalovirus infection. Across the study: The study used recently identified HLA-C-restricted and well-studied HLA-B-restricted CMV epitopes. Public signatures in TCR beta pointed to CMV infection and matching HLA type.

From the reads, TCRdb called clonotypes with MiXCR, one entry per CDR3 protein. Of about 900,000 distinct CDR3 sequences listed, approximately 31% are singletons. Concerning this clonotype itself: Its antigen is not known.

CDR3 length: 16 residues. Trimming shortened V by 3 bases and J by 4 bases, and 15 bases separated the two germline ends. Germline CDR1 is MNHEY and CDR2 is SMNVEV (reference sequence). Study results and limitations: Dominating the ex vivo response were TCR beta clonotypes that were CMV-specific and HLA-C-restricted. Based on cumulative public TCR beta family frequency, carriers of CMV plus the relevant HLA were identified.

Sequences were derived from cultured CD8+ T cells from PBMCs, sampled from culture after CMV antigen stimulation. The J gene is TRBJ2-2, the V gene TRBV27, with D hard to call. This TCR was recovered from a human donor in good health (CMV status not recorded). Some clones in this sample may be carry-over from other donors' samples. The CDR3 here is CASSFSSPVLTGELFF. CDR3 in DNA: TGTGCCAGCAGTTTTTCGAGCCCCGTTCTCACCGGGGAGCTGTTTTTT.